The 9 T cell receptor beta chains below all came from one sample that was sequenced in a study of T cell repertoires in cytomegalovirus infection. Their target antigens are unknown. In TCRdb, the reads were re-called with MiXCR into one record per CDR3 protein. Among hundreds of thousands of distinct CDR3 sequences, more than 25% were seen once, and the ten largest hold more than 13%. The sequencing used cultured CD8+ T cells from PBMCs, collected from culture after CMV antigen stimulation. These TCRs come from a human donor in good health (CMV status not recorded). Some clones in this sample may be carry-over from other donors' samples.

The V and J genes are TRBV12-3 or TRBV12-4 and TRBJ1-1; D gene unclear. The CDR3 extends over 12 amino acids. Trimming stripped 5 bases from V and 7 bases from J, with 11 bases between. The CDR3 is CASSQGPDEAFF. The CDR3 DNA follows: TGTGCCAGCAGTCAAGGCCCGGATGAAGCTTTCTTT.

This clonotype has a count of ten or more. The chain recombines TRBV11-2 with TRBJ1-1, with 7 bases identical to TRBD1. The V gene's germline CDR1 is SGHAT and CDR2 FQNNGV. This CDR3 region has 14 residues. After removal of 8 bases from V and 5 bases from J, the junction contained 11 bases not matched to a gene. The CDR3 sequence: CASPGGPGGTEAFF. The CDR3 bases are TGTGCCAGCCCCGGGGGACCAGGGGGTACTGAAGCTTTCTTT.

The rearrangement links TRBV20-1 to TRBJ1-6, with D perhaps TRBD1 (5 bases). CDR3 length: 13 residues. Germline V gene sequence: CDR1 DFQATT, CDR2 SNEGSKA (reference sequence). The V and J ends lost 7 bases and 5 bases respectively, with 12 bases between them. CDR3 in DNA: TGCAGTGGTGGGGCCCCTCATAATTCACCCCTCCACTTT. Translating it yields CSGGAPHNSPLHF.

The chain recombines TRBV10-1 with TRBJ2-7, with D unclear. This CDR3 has 14 amino acids. Germline V gene sequence: CDR1 WNHNN, CDR2 SYGVQD (reference sequence). V lost 0 bases to trimming and J lost 5 bases, with 11 bases between them. Here the CDR3 DNA reads TGCGCCAGCAGTGAGTCGCACGATCTGGACGAGCAGTACTTC. This sequence encodes CASSESHDLDEQYF.

V usage is TRBV4-2 and J usage is TRBJ1-2, with D maybe TRBD1 (5 bases). The length of the CDR3 is 16 residues. Germline V gives CDR1 LGHNA, CDR2 YNFKEQ. V was cut by 5 bases and J by 2 bases, with 18 bases left in between. CDR3 protein: CASSGNVGPGNYGYTF. The CDR3 nucleotides read TGTGCCAGCAGCGGGAACGTGGGTCCAGGGAACTATGGCTACACCTTC.

Note on this clonotype: The junction shows a germline mismatch at one end, possibly a read error. This sequence joins TRBV7-7 and TRBJ2-2, with 8 nucleotides matching TRBD2. Per germline, CDR1 SSHAT and CDR2 FNYEAQ (reference sequence). This CDR3 is 17 amino acids long. Here the CDR3 DNA reads TGTGCTAGCAGCTTAGGGCAGCGGGGGCTGAACACCGGGGAGCTGTTTTTT. Its translation: CASSLGQRGLNTGELFF.

This clonotype was counted only a few times. This chain joins TRBV7-9 and TRBJ2-7; D gene ambiguous. Germline V gene lookup returns CDR1 SEHNR and CDR2 FQNEAQ (reference sequence). The CDR3 is 11 amino acids. V lost 0 bases and J lost 6, with 3 bases in between. In DNA form, the CDR3 reads TGTGCCAGCAGCTTAGCGGCCGAGCAGTACTTC. Translating gives CASSLAAEQYF.

The chain has TRBV20-1 and TRBJ2-7; 7 nucleotides line up with TRBD1. Germline CDR1 is DFQATT and CDR2 is SNEGSKA (reference sequence). This CDR3 has 13 amino acids. V shed 6 bases and J 0 bases; nucleotides not matched to a gene: 5. CDR3 amino acids: CSARQGFSYEQYV. The CDR3 DNA sequence: TGCAGTGCACGACAGGGATTCTCCTACGAGCAGTACGTC.

V usage is TRBV20-1 and J usage is TRBJ2-1, with D maybe TRBD2 (6 bases). Trimming shortened V by 2 bases and J by 6 bases, and 11 bases separated the two germline ends. The CDR3 runs to 13 residues. CDR1 is DFQATT and CDR2 is SNEGSKA in the germline V gene (reference sequence). The CDR3 loop is CSARPLGGNEQFF. The CDR3 coding sequence is TGCAGTGCTAGACCCCTGGGGGGCAATGAGCAGTTCTTC.